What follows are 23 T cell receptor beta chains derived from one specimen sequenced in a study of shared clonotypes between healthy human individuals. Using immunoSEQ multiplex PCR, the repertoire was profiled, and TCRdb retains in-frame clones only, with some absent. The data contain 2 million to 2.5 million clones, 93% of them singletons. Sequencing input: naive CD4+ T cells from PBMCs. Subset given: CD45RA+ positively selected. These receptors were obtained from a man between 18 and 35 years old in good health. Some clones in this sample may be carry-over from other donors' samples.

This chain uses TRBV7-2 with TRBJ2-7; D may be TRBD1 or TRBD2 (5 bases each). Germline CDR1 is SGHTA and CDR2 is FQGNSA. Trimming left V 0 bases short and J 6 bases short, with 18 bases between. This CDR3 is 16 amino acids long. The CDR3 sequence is CASSLASVPPRGEQYF. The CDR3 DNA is TGTGCCAGCAGCTTAGCCTCGGTCCCCCCGAGGGGCGAGCAGTACTTC.

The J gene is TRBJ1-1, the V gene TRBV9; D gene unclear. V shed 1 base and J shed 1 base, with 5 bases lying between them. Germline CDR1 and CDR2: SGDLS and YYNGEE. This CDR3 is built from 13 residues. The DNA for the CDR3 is TGTGCCAGCAGCGTAACCCCGAACACTGAAGCTTTCTTT. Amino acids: CASSVTPNTEAFF.

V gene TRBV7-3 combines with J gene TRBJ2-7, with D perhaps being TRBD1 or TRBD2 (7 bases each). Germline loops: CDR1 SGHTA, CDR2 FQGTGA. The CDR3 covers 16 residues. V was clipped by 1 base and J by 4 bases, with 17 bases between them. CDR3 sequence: CASSLKGRETGYEQYF. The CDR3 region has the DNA TGTGCCAGCAGCTTAAAAGGGAGGGAGACAGGGTACGAGCAGTACTTC. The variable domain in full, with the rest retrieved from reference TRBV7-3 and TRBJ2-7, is GAGVSQTPSNKVTEKGKYVELRCDPISGHTALYWYRQSLGQGPEFLIYFQGTGAADDSGLPNDRFFAVRPEGSVSTLKIQRTERGDSAVYLCASSLKGRETGYEQYFGPGTRLTVT.

The CDR3 protein is CASSLELAGVGYEQYF. CDR3 bases: TGTGCCAGCAGCTTAGAACTAGCGGGAGTGGGCTACGAGCAGTACTTC. The rearrangement uses TRBV7-6 and TRBJ2-7; 11 positions agree with TRBD2. Germline lookup yields CDR1 SGHVS and CDR2 FNYEAQ. V was pared by 1 base and J by 3 bases, with 5 bases of the junction left unmatched. The CDR3 spans 16 residues.

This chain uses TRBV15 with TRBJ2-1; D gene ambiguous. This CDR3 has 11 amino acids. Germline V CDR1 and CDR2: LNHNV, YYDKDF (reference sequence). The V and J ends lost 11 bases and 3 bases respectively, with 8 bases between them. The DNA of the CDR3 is TGTGCCCACGGTTACTACAATGAGCAGTTCTTC. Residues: CAHGYYNEQFF.

The CDR3 protein is CASSELFGGMTGELFF. The CDR3 nucleotides read TGTGCCAGCTCCGAGTTGTTTGGGGGCATGACCGGGGAGCTGTTTTTT. The chain links TRBV18 to TRBJ2-2, with D possibly matching TRBD1 (6 bases). Germline V gene lookup returns CDR1 KGHSH and CDR2 LQKENI. The V gene lost 6 bases and the J gene lost 5 bases, with 19 bases spanning the gap. The CDR3 totals 16 residues.

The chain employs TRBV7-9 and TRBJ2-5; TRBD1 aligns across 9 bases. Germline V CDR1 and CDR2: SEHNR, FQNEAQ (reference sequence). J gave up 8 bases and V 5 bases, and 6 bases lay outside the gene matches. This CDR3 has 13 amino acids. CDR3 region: CASSTTGGATQYF. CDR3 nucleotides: TGTGCCAGCAGCACGACAGGGGGGGCCACCCAGTACTTC.

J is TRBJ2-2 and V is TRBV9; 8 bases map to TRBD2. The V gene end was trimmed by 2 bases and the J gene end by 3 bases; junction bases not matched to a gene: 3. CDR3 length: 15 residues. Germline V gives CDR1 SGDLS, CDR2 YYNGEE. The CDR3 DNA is TGTGCCAGCAGCGTCACTAGCGGATACACCGGGGAGCTGTTTTTT. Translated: CASSVTSGYTGELFF.

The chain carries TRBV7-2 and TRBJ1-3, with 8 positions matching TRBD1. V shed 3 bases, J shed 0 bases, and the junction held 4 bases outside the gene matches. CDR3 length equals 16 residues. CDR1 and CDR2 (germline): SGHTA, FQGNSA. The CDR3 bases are TGTGCCAGCAGCTTCCGACAGGGGATCTCTGGAAACACCATATATTTT. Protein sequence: CASSFRQGISGNTIYF. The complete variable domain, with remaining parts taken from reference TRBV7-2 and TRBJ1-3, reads GAGVSQSPSNKVTEKGKDVELRCDPISGHTALYWYRQSLGQGLEFLIYFQGNSAPDKSGLPSDRFSAERTGGSVSTLTIQRTQQEDSAVYLCASSFRQGISGNTIYFGEGSWLTVV.

DNA of the CDR3: TGTGCCAGCGGTCGGAGGGAGACCCAGTACTTC. Translation: CASGRRETQYF. The rearrangement joins TRBV2 to TRBJ2-5, with TRBD2 as a possible D gene (5 bases). Trimming pared 8 bases from V and 5 bases from J, leaving 9 bases between. CDR1 is SNHLY and CDR2 is FYNNEI in the germline V gene. CDR3 length equals 11 residues.

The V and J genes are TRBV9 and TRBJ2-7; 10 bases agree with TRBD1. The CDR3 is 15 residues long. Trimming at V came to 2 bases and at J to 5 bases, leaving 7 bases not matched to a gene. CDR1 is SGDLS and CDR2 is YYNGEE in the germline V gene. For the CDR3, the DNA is TGTGCCAGCAGCGTGTCCGGGACAGGGGTGCACGAGCAGTACTTC. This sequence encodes CASSVSGTGVHEQYF.

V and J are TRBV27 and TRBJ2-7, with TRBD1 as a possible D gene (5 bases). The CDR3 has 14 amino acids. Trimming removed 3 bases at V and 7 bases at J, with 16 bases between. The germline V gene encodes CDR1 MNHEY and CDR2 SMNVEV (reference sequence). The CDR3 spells CASSFTREFGEQYF. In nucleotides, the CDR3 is TGTGCCAGCAGTTTCACCAGGGAATTTGGGGAGCAGTACTTC.

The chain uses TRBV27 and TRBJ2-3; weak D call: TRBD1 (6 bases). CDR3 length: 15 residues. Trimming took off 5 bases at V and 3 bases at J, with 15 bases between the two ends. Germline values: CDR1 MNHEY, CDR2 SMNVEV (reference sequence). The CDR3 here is CASSTTHRVTDTQYF. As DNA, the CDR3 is TGTGCCAGCAGTACGACACACAGGGTAACAGATACGCAGTATTTT.

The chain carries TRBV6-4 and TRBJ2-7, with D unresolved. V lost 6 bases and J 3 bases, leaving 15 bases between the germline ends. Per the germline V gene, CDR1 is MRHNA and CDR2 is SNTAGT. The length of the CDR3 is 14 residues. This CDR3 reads CASSRERSFYEQYF. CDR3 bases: TGTGCCAGCAGCCGAGAGAGGAGTTTCTACGAGCAGTACTTC.

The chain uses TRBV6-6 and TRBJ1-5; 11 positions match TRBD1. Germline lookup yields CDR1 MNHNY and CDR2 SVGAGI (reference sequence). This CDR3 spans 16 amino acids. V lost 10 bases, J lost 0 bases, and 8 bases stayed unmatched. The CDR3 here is CATNPGQGDSNQPQHF. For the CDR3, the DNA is TGTGCCACCAACCCGGGACAGGGGGATAGCAATCAGCCCCAGCATTTT.

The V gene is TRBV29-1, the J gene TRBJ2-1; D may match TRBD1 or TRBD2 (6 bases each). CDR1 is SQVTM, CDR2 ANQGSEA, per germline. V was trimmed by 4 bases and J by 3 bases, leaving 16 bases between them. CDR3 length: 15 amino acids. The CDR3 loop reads CSVGLGGSLYNEQFF. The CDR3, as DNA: TGCAGCGTTGGTCTAGGGGGGAGTCTCTACAATGAGCAGTTCTTC.

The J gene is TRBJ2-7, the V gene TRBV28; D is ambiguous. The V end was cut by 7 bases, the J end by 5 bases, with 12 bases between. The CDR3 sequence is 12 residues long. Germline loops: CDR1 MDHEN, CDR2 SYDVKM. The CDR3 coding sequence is TGTGCCAGCACCCGGGTTTCGAACGAGCAGTACTTC. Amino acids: CASTRVSNEQYF.

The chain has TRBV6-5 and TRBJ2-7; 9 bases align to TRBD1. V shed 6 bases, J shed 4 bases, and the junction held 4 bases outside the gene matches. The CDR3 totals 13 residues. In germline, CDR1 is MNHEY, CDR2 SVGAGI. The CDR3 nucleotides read TGTGCCAGCAGAAGACAGGGGGATTACGAGCAGTACTTC. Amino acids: CASRRQGDYEQYF.

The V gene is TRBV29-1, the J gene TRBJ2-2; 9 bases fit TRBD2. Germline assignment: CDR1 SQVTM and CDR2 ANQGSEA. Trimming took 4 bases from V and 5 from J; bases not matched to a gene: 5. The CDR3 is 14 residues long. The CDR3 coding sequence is TGCAGCGTTGTGGCTAGCGGGACAACCGGGGAGCTGTTTTTT. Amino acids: CSVVASGTTGELFF.

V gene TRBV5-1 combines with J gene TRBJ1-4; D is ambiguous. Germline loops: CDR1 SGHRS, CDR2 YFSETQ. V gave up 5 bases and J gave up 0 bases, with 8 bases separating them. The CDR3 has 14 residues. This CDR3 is CASSSLSTNEKLFF. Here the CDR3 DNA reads TGCGCCAGCAGTTCCCTATCAACTAATGAAAAACTGTTTTTT.

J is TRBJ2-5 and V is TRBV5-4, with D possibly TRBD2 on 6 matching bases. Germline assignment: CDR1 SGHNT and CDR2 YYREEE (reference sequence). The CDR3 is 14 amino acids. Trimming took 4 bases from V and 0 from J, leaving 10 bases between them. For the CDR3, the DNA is TGTGCCAGCAGCGGGGGAGGATACCAAGAGACCCAGTACTTC. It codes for CASSGGGYQETQYF.

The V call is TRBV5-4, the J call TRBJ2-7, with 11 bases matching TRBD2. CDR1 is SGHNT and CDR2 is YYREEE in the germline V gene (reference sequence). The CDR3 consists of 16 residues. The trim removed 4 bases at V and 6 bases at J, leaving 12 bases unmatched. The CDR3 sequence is CASSGGLAESLAEQYF. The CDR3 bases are TGTGCCAGCAGCGGGGGACTAGCGGAGTCCCTGGCCGAGCAGTACTTC.

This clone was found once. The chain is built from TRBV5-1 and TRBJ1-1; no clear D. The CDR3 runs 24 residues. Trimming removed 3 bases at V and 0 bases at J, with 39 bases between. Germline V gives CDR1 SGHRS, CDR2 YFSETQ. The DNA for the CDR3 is TGCGCCAGCAGCTCCCACCCGATGCTAATACCACAAAGGGAAATCGAATATGTGAACACTGAAGCTTTCTTT. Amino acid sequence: CASSSHPMLIPQREIEYVNTEAFF.